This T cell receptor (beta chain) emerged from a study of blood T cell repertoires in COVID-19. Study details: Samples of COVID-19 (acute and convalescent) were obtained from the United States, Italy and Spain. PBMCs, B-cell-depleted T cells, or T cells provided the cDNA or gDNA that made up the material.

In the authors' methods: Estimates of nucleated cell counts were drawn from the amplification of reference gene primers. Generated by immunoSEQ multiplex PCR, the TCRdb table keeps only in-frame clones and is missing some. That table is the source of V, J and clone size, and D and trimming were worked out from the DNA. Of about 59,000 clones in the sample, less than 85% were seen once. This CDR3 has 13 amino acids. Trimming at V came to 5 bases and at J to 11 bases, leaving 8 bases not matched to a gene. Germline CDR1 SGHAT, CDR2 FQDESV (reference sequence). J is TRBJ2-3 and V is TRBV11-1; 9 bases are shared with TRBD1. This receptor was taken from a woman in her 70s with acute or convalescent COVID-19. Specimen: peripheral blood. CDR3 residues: CASSGNRGQWQYF. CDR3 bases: TGTGCCAGCAGCGGGAACAGGGGGCAATGGCAGTATTTT.